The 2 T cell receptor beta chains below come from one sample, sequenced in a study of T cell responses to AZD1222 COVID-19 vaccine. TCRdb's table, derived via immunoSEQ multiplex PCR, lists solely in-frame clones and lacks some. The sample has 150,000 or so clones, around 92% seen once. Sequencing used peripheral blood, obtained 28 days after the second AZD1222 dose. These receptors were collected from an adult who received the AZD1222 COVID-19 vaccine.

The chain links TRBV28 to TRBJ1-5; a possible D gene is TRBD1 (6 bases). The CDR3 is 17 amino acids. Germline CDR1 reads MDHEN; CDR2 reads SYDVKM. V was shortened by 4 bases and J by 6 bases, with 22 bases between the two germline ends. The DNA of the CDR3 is TGTGCCAGCAGTTCCCACCAGGGGCAGGGGAGAAGTCAGCCCCAGCATTTT. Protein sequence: CASSSHQGQGRSQPQHF.

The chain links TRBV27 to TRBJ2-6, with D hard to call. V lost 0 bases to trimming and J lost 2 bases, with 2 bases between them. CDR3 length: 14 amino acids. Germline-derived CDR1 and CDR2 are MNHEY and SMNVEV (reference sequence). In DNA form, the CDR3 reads TGTGCCAGCAGTTTATCGGCTGGGGCCAACGTCCTGACTTTC. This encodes CASSLSAGANVLTF.